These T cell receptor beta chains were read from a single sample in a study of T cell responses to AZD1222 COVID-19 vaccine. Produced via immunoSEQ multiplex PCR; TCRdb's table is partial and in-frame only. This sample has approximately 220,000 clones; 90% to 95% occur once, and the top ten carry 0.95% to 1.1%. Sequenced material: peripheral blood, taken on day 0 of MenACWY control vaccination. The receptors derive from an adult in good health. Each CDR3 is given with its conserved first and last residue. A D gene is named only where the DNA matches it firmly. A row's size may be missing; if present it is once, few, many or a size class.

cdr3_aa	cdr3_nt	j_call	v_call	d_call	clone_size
CAWSESGVPTDTQYF	TGTGCCTGGAGTGAGTCGGGGGTCCCGACAGATACGCAGTATTTT	TRBJ2-3	TRBV30	.	.
CASKVEGVNEKLFF	TGTGCCAGCAAAGTAGAGGGGGTAAATGAAAAACTGTTTTTT	TRBJ1-4	TRBV2	.	few
CASSMSRVGANVLTF	TGCGCCAGCAGCATGTCGAGAGTCGGGGCCAACGTCCTGACTTTC	TRBJ2-6	TRBV5-1	.	.
CASGPESYNEQFF	TGTGCTAGTGGCCCCGAAAGCTACAATGAGCAGTTCTTC	TRBJ2-1	TRBV12-5	.	.
CASSEGTGQVAGYTF	TGCGCCAGCAGCGAGGGTACTGGACAGGTCGCTGGCTACACCTTC	TRBJ1-2	TRBV10-1	TRBD1	.
CASSQDLWGGAETQYF	TGTGCCAGCAGCCAAGACCTGTGGGGGGGAGCAGAGACCCAGTACTTC	TRBJ2-5	TRBV14	TRBD2	once
CAWSVGQRYGYTF	TGTGCCTGGAGTGTAGGGCAGCGGTATGGCTACACCTTC	TRBJ1-2	TRBV30	.	.
CASSLVHRDSGYTF	TGTGCCAGCAGCTTGGTGCACAGGGATAGCGGCTACACCTTC	TRBJ1-2	TRBV5-4	.	few
CATSRVELPETQYF	TGTGCCACCAGCAGAGTGGAGCTCCCAGAGACCCAGTACTTC	TRBJ2-5	TRBV15	.	.
CASSDRTGGFGYTF	TGCGCCAGCAGCGATCGGACAGGGGGCTTTGGCTACACCTTC	TRBJ1-2	TRBV5-1	TRBD1	once
CASSRAGELNTEAFF	TGCGCCAGCAGCCGAGCGGGGGAGCTGAACACTGAAGCTTTCTTT	TRBJ1-1	TRBV4-3	.	.